Each of the 14 T cell receptor beta chains below was sequenced from the same sample in a study of T-cell reconstitution after alpha-beta-depleted transplantation in children. Unique molecular identifiers were incorporated during preparation of the TCRbeta library. TCRdb passed the PCR reads through MiXCR, listing each CDR3 protein once. The sample records fewer than 550,000 distinct CDR3 sequences, approximately 10% being singletons. Sample: PBMCs, mostly from graft donor cells, taken 180 days after TCRalphabeta/CD19-depleted stem cell transplant. Every receptor here comes from a female patient between 2 and 15 years old who had a stem cell transplant for aplastic anemia, so the T cells may come from the graft donor.

The gene calls are TRBV28 and TRBJ2-1, with 13 bases matching TRBD2. V lost 5 bases, J lost 5 bases, and 3 bases stayed unmatched. CDR1 is MDHEN, CDR2 SYDVKM, per germline. CDR3 size: 15 residues. In nucleotides, the CDR3 is TGTGCCAGCAGTGTACTAGCGGGAGGGGACAATGAGCAGTTCTTC. Protein sequence: CASSVLAGGDNEQFF.

The CDR3 loop reads CASSFGTSGLFGTQYF. The CDR3 DNA reads TGTGCCAGCAGCTTCGGGACTAGCGGTCTGTTTGGTACGCAGTATTTT. The gene calls are TRBV7-2 and TRBJ2-3, with TRBD2 identical over 11 bases. V lost 3 bases to trimming and J lost 8 bases; unmatched junction nucleotides: 10. Germline CDR1 and CDR2: SGHTA and FQGNSA. CDR3 length: 16 amino acids.

This clonotype was detected a few times. The chain couples TRBV15 to TRBJ2-7, with TRBD1 matching 10 bases. V trimming: 0 bases; J trimming: 5 bases; junction bases outside the gene matches: 7. In germline, CDR1 is LNHNV, CDR2 YYDKDF (reference sequence). The CDR3 length is 16 residues. CDR3 coding DNA: TGTGCCACCAGCAGAGATCGGGACAGGGGTATCCACGAGCAGTACTTC. Translating gives CATSRDRDRGIHEQYF.

This clonotype was observed a few times. The chain carries TRBV7-9 and TRBJ2-7; D gene ambiguous. Germline lookup yields CDR1 SEHNR and CDR2 FQNEAQ (reference sequence). The CDR3 is 12 residues long. Trimming pared 5 bases from V and 7 bases from J, leaving 12 bases between. The CDR3 region is CASSPWASEQYF. The CDR3 nucleotides read TGTGCCAGCAGCCCCTGGGCGAGTGAGCAGTACTTC.

This clonotype was seen more than once but under ten times. The chain combines TRBV7-2 with TRBJ2-7, with 9 bases lining up with TRBD1. The CDR3 contains 16 residues. V shed 5 bases and J 3 bases; nucleotides not matched to a gene: 11. In germline, CDR1 is SGHTA, CDR2 FQGNSA. The CDR3 here is CASSKQGAGVLYEQYF. Written as DNA, the CDR3 is TGTGCCAGCAGCAAACAGGGGGCGGGGGTTCTCTACGAGCAGTACTTC.

This clonotype was observed a handful of times. The genes are TRBV7-6 and TRBJ2-5; 9 bases fit TRBD2. Germline trimming cut 6 bases from V and 4 bases from J; bases unmatched to any gene: 12. This CDR3 contains 16 residues. Germline values: CDR1 SGHVS, CDR2 FNYEAQ. CDR3 nucleotides: TGTGCCAGCAGTTTGACCCTTAGCGGGAGAGGAGAGACCCAGTACTTC. This encodes CASSLTLSGRGETQYF.

This clonotype appeared many times. The V and J genes are TRBV9 and TRBJ1-3; possible D gene TRBD1, 5 bases. CDR1 SGDLS and CDR2 YYNGEE come from the germline V gene. V was shortened by 3 bases and J by 2 bases, with 18 bases between the two germline ends. The CDR3 has 17 amino acids. The CDR3 sequence: CASSDEGSSFPGNTIYF. The CDR3 nucleotides read TGTGCCAGCAGCGACGAGGGGAGTTCTTTTCCTGGAAACACCATATATTTT.

This chain uses TRBV29-1 with TRBJ2-5; D not resolved. There are 16 residues in the CDR3. The V gene lost 3 bases and the J gene lost 5 bases, with 22 bases spanning the gap. Germline CDR1 and CDR2: SQVTM and ANQGSEA. The CDR3 protein is CSVDGQRRERWETQYF. The CDR3 bases are TGCAGCGTTGACGGTCAAAGACGCGAAAGATGGGAGACCCAGTACTTC.

This clonotype was seen a few times. The chain combines TRBV10-3 with TRBJ2-7, with TRBD1 matching over 8 bases. Germline V lookup: CDR1 ENHRY, CDR2 SYGVKD. V lost 6 bases to trimming and J lost 5 bases; unmatched junction nucleotides: 6. The CDR3 totals 13 residues. In DNA, the CDR3 is TGTGCCATCAGAGAGACAGGGGAACACGAGCAGTACGTC. Its translation: CAIRETGEHEQYV.

This clonotype was counted between two and nine times. The V and J genes are TRBV20-1 and TRBJ2-2; 8 positions match TRBD2. J was trimmed by 3 bases and V by 0 bases; bases with no gene match: 3. The V gene's germline CDR1 is DFQATT and CDR2 SNEGSKA (reference sequence). The CDR3 length is 15 residues. This CDR3 is CSARELAVHTGELFF. DNA of the CDR3: TGCAGTGCTAGAGAACTAGCGGTCCACACCGGGGAGCTGTTTTTT.

The chain couples TRBV5-4 to TRBJ2-5; TRBD1 matches at 7 bases. The CDR3 loop spans 14 amino acids. Germline CDR1 and CDR2: SGHNT and YYREEE (reference sequence). Germline trimming cut 1 base from V and 5 bases from J; bases unmatched to any gene: 5. As DNA, the CDR3 is TGTGCCAGCAGCTTGTGGCAGGGGGTCGAGACCCAGTACTTC. Amino acid sequence: CASSLWQGVETQYF.

This chain uses TRBV11-2 with TRBJ2-5, with TRBD2 matching 12 bases. The CDR3 extends over 18 amino acids. From germline, CDR1 is SGHAT and CDR2 FQNNGV. Unmatched junction bases numbered 11, after V lost 5 bases and J lost 1 base. CDR3 residues: CASSREMGLAGPQETQYF. The CDR3 DNA is TGTGCCAGCAGCAGAGAGATGGGACTAGCGGGCCCCCAAGAGACCCAGTACTTC.

This clonotype has at least ten counts. The V gene is TRBV29-1, the J gene TRBJ2-7; the match to TRBD1 covers 7 bases. There are 13 residues in the CDR3. V shed 6 bases and J 0 bases; nucleotides not matched to a gene: 5. Germline CDR1 reads SQVTM; CDR2 reads ANQGSEA. The CDR3 sequence is CSVVDRVSYEQYF. DNA of the CDR3: TGCAGCGTGGTCGACAGGGTCTCCTACGAGCAGTACTTC.

This clonotype showed up just a few times. The V gene is TRBV28, the J gene TRBJ2-5; a possible D gene is TRBD1 (6 bases). The CDR3 extends over 15 amino acids. Deletions cut 6 bases from V and 5 bases from J, with 19 bases between. Germline CDR1 reads MDHEN; CDR2 reads SYDVKM. The CDR3: CASRPSGATQETQYF. CDR3 sequence (DNA): TGTGCCAGCAGACCCTCAGGGGCCACTCAGGAGACCCAGTACTTC. The variable domain in full, completed from reference TRBV28 and TRBJ2-5, reads DVKVTQSSRYLVKRTGEKVFLECVQDMDHENMFWYRQDPGLGLRLIYFSYDVKMKEKGDIPEGYSVSREKKERFSLILESASTNQTSMYLCASRPSGATQETQYFGPGTRLLVL.